This T cell receptor beta chain emerged from a study of T cell responses to AZD1222 COVID-19 vaccine. General study findings and limits: Donors skewed white British and female; clonal diversity was possibly underestimated. Spike-specific TCR breadth and depth rose after two AZD1222 doses. Close to half of spike-specific TCRs reportedly recognize unmutated variant regions. Baseline seropositives among AZD1222 recipients totaled only 6 or 7.

Libraries were prepared by immunoSEQ multiplex PCR; TCRdb keeps only in-frame clonotypes and omits some of them. The table lists 150,000 or so clones, approximately 78% of them singletons, with around 4.1% in the top ten. This CDR3 has 15 residues. Looked up from germline, CDR1 is MGHRA and CDR2 is YSYEKL. The V gene lost 4 bases and the J gene lost 6 bases, with 18 bases spanning the gap. Notes on this clone: Its cognate antigen is unknown.

This sequence originates from an adult in good health. This sample comprised peripheral blood, obtained on day 0 of MenACWY control vaccination. V usage is TRBV4-1 and J usage is TRBJ1-1; D not certain. Here the CDR3 reads CASSPQLGFNPEAFF. The CDR3 DNA sequence: TGCGCCAGCAGCCCCCAGCTGGGCTTCAACCCTGAAGCTTTCTTT.